Listed here are 9 T cell receptor beta chains from one sample, sequenced in a study of T-cell reconstitution after alpha-beta-depleted transplantation in children (dated by TCRdb to about 2016). Library construction relied on PCR. TCRdb shows the sequencer as Illumina HiSeq 2500. TCR libraries were prepared with molecular barcoding, using unique molecular identifiers to normalize TCRbeta repertoire quantification. TCRdb trimmed public reads at Q25 via fastp, called clones via MiXCR and kept in-frame beta chains. Each entry merges the rows of one CDR3 protein and shows their most common DNA and genes. The sample yields tens of thousands of distinct CDR3 sequences; around 6.6% were counted once. Jointly, the top ten make up around 2.4% of the sample. The sample was PBMCs from the stem cell graft donor, taken from the stem cell graft. The receptors here all came from a human donor who donated a stem cell graft to a child with acute lymphoblastic leukemia.

In its sample, this clonotype was seen many times. CDR3 loop: CASREGTGNQPQHF. The CDR3 bases are TGTGCCAGCAGGGAAGGGACAGGGAATCAGCCCCAGCATTTT. The chain has TRBV12-3 or TRBV12-4 and TRBJ1-5; 9 bases fit TRBD1. This CDR3 region has 14 residues. Germline trimming cut 6 bases from V and 4 bases from J; bases unmatched to any gene: 4.

This clonotype has at least ten counts. CDR3 region: CSANRADIRNTEAFF. The CDR3 coding sequence is TGCAGTGCTAACCGGGCAGATATTCGGAACACTGAAGCTTTCTTT. The J gene is TRBJ1-1, the V gene TRBV20-1; D unresolved. Per the germline V gene, CDR1 is DFQATT and CDR2 is SNEGSKA (reference sequence). Trimming stripped 4 bases from V and 1 base from J, with 16 bases between. The CDR3 contains 15 residues.

This clonotype was counted many times. This chain links TRBV5-1 with TRBJ2-1; 9 bases agree with TRBD2. This CDR3 comprises 15 residues. V lost 0 bases to trimming and J lost 4 bases; unmatched junction nucleotides: 2. CDR1 and CDR2 (germline): SGHRS, YFSETQ. This CDR3 reads CASSLVSGGYNEQFF. CDR3 sequence (DNA): TGCGCCAGCAGCTTGGTTAGCGGGGGTTACAATGAGCAGTTCTTC.

In this sample, this clonotype turned up many times. This chain joins TRBV7-9 and TRBJ2-3; 7 nucleotides agree with TRBD1. CDR1 is SEHNR and CDR2 is FQNEAQ in the germline V gene (reference sequence). This CDR3 has 15 amino acids. Germline trimming cut 3 bases from V and 5 bases from J; bases unmatched to any gene: 8. CDR3 DNA sequence: TGTGCCAGCAGCTTGTCGAGGGGGCAAGGAGATACGCAGTATTTT. This codes for CASSLSRGQGDTQYF. The entire variable domain, with the rest obtained from reference TRBV7-9 and TRBJ2-3, is as follows: DTGVSQNPRHKITKRGQNVTFRCDPISEHNRLYWYRQTLGQGPEFLTYFQNEAQLEKSRLLSDRFSAERPKGSFSTLEIQRTEQGDSAMYLCASSLSRGQGDTQYFGPGTRLTVL.

This rearrangement joins TRBV12-3 or TRBV12-4 to TRBJ1-5, with D perhaps matching TRBD1 (5 bases). The V end was cut by 4 bases, the J end by 2 bases, with 6 bases between. The CDR3 length is 13 residues. The DNA of the CDR3 is TGTGCCAGCAGTTCACAGGGCAATCAGCCCCAGCATTTT. It yields the protein CASSSQGNQPQHF.

This clonotype was observed many times. The chain has TRBV7-2 and TRBJ1-5, with D tentatively TRBD1 (6 bases). This CDR3 contains 14 residues. Germline assignment: CDR1 SGHTA and CDR2 FQGNSA. The ends were cut back, 1 base at V and 6 bases at J, with 10 bases in the middle. CDR3 sequence reads: CASSLGGAFQPQHF. Written as DNA, the CDR3 is TGTGCCAGCAGCTTAGGGGGGGCTTTTCAGCCCCAGCATTTT. Full variable domain (remainder filled in from reference TRBV7-2 and TRBJ1-5): GAGVSQSPSNKVTEKGKDVELRCDPISGHTALYWYRQSLGQGLEFLIYFQGNSAPDKSGLPSDRFSAERTGGSVSTLTIQRTQQEDSAVYLCASSLGGAFQPQHFGDGTRLSIL.

The gene calls are TRBV6-1 and TRBJ2-5; D unclear. CDR3 length equals 13 residues. V was clipped by 4 bases and J by 5 bases, with 11 bases between them. Per the germline V gene, CDR1 is MNHNS and CDR2 is SASEGT. The DNA for the CDR3 is TGTGCCAGCAGTGGGGGTTTGGGGGAGACCCAGTACTTC. It encodes CASSGGLGETQYF.

This clonotype has ten or more counts. The chain couples TRBV6-5 to TRBJ2-1; 14 bases map to TRBD2. The CDR3 spans 16 residues. V lost 2 bases, J lost 10 bases, and 7 bases stayed unmatched. From germline, CDR1 is MNHEY and CDR2 SVGAGI. The CDR3 DNA sequence: TGTGCCAGCAGTTACCCCGGGACTAGCGGGAGTTGGGAGCAGTTCTTC. It translates to CASSYPGTSGSWEQFF.

At least ten counts were recorded for this clonotype. The chain recombines TRBV29-1 with TRBJ1-1, with 7 bases identical to TRBD1. V gave up 6 bases and J gave up 1 base; unmatched junction bases: 5. The CDR3 has 13 residues. In germline, CDR1 is SQVTM, CDR2 ANQGSEA. The CDR3: CSVQGGGNTEAFF. The CDR3, as DNA: TGCAGCGTCCAGGGGGGAGGGAACACTGAAGCTTTCTTT.